The next 16 T cell receptor beta chains were all read from a single sample in a study of tumor-infiltrating lymphocytes in glioblastoma multiforme. TCR beta libraries were built from RNA through three nested multiplex PCR rounds using modified ARM-PCR. In TCRdb, the multiplex PCR reads were re-called with MiXCR into one record per CDR3 protein. Among roughly 13,000 distinct CDR3 sequences, 64% were seen once, and the ten largest hold over 25%. The sample taken for sequencing was brain tumor tissue. All receptors come from a male donor with glioblastoma.

Remarks on this clonotype: Germline is not matched at one junction end, which may reflect a read error. The rearrangement joins TRBV11-3 to TRBJ2-5; maybe TRBD1 (5 bases). CDR3 size: 15 residues. Germline lookup yields CDR1 SGHNT and CDR2 YENEEA. CDR3 bases: TGTGCCAGCAGCTTAAAAGAGGCAGGGCAAGAGATCCAGTACTTC. Translating it yields CASSLKEAGQEIQYF.

About this clonotype itself: One end of the junction varies from germline; a read error may be responsible. The rearrangement uses TRBV20-1 and TRBJ2-7; the D is unclear. This CDR3 region has 11 residues. CDR1 and CDR2 (germline): DFQATT, SNEGSKA (reference sequence). CDR3: CSARNLDEQNF. In nucleotides, the CDR3 is TGCAGTGCTAGAAACCTCGACGAGCAGAACTTT.

V gene TRBV29-1 combines with J gene TRBJ2-4, with TRBD1 as a possible D gene (6 bases). Germline CDR1 and CDR2: SQVTM and ANQGSEA. There are 13 residues in the CDR3. V gave up 1 base and J gave up 8 bases, with 12 bases separating them. The CDR3 DNA follows: TGCAGCGTTGAAGGTCCAGGGGCAGACATTCAGTACTTC. Translated: CSVEGPGADIQYF. The full variable domain, rest sourced from reference TRBV29-1 and TRBJ2-4, is SAVISQKPSRDICQRGTSLTIQCQVDSQVTMMFWYRQQPGQSLTLIATANQGSEATYESGFVIDKFPISRPNLTFSTLTVSNMSPEDSSIYLCSVEGPGADIQYFGAGTRLSVL.

Details on this clonotype: Germline is not matched at one junction end, which may reflect a read error. The rearrangement uses TRBV5-5 and TRBJ1-1; 8 bases align to TRBD1. CDR1 is SGHKS, CDR2 YYEKEE, per germline (reference sequence). The CDR3 has 17 amino acids. This CDR3 reads CASSLDANTGGSTEASF. Here the CDR3 DNA reads TGTGCCAGCAGCTTGGACGCTAATACAGGGGGGTCCACTGAAGCTTCCTTT.

This clonotype was detected only a few times. Being one base from a much bigger clone, this may be a read error. The chain employs TRBV5-1 and TRBJ2-5; a possible D gene is TRBD1 (6 bases). There are 15 residues in the CDR3. The V end lost 4 bases, the J end lost 2 bases, and 15 bases lay between the germline ends. The germline gives CDR1 SGHRS, CDR2 YFSETQ. CDR3 nucleotides: TGCGCCAGCAGCACCGGACGGGGACAACAAGAGACCCAGTACTTC. Amino acid sequence: CASSTGRGQQETQYF. Full variable domain (rest looked up from reference TRBV5-1 and TRBJ2-5): KAGVTQTPRYLIKTRGQQVTLSCSPISGHRSVSWYQQTPGQGLQFLFEYFSETQRNKGNFPGRFSGRQFSNSRSEMNVSTLELGDSALYLCASSTGRGQQETQYFGPGTRLLVL.

As concerns this clonotype: Its ends do not fully match the called genes, so a read error is possible. V usage is TRBV6-5 and J usage is TRBJ2-6; the D gene is possibly TRBD2 (5 bases). Germline V gene lookup returns CDR1 MNHEY and CDR2 SVGAGI. This CDR3 contains 12 residues. CDR3 in DNA: TGTGCCATCAGTCGGGATGCCAACGTCCTGACTTTC. Protein product: CAISRDANVLTF.

The CDR3 spells CATTSEAINTEAFF. CDR3 DNA sequence: TGTGCCACAACCTCCGAGGCAATAAACACTGAAGCTTTCTTT. The chain employs TRBV10-3 and TRBJ1-1; no clear D gene. This CDR3 region has 14 residues. Germline-derived CDR1 and CDR2 are ENHRY and SYGVKD. V was cut by 10 bases and J by 2 bases, with 17 bases left in between.

The sample holds one count of this clonotype. One end of the junction is discordant with germline, which a read error may explain. The V gene is TRBV6-5, the J gene TRBJ1-1; D is undetermined. The length of the CDR3 is 14 residues. Germline V gene data show CDR1 as MNHEY and CDR2 as SVGAGI. The CDR3 DNA is TGTGCAAGCAGTCATCAGATGGCAACTACCGAAGCTTTCTTT. It is translated as CASSHQMATTEAFF.

A remark on this clonotype: A much larger clonotype is one base distant, so this may be a read error. The chain couples TRBV11-2 to TRBJ2-7, with a weak D call TRBD2 (6 bases). V shed 5 bases and J shed 4 bases, with 18 bases lying between them. Germline V CDR1 and CDR2: SGHAT, FQNNGV. The CDR3 is 15 residues long. CDR3 sequence: CASSQLTGLSYEQYF. The CDR3 nucleotides read TGTGCCAGCAGCCAGCTAACGGGACTCTCTTACGAGCAGTACTTC.

This clonotype is deemed medium-sized. The rearrangement joins TRBV6-2 or TRBV6-3 to TRBJ2-1; 10 nucleotides line up with TRBD2. Germline CDR1 MNHEY, CDR2 SVGEGT. The CDR3 runs 17 residues. V shed 6 bases and J 2 bases; nucleotides not matched to a gene: 10. The CDR3 is CASSRAPGTSAYNEQFF. CDR3 nucleotides: TGTGCCAGCAGCCGCGCCCCCGGGACTAGCGCCTACAATGAGCAGTTCTTC.

The rearrangement links TRBV11-2 to TRBJ2-3, with unresolved D. The CDR3 length is 18 residues. Germline V gene data show CDR1 as SGHAT and CDR2 as FQNNGV. V lost 2 bases and J 0 bases, leaving 18 bases between the germline ends. The CDR3: CASSLIAVLLSSTDTQYF. CDR3 in DNA: TGTGCCAGCAGCTTAATTGCGGTTCTCCTCTCTAGCACAGATACGCAGTATTTT.

This clonotype is large. The chain joins TRBV12-3 or TRBV12-4 to TRBJ2-5; 7 positions agree with TRBD2. The CDR3 totals 13 residues. J gave up 6 bases and V 6 bases, and 7 bases lay outside the gene matches. CDR3 coding DNA: TGTGCCAGCAGCGGCGCAGCGGGACAGACCCAGTACTTC. Amino acids: CASSGAAGQTQYF.

This clonotype was observed many times. A much larger clonotype is one base distant, so this may be a read error. This rearrangement joins TRBV7-9 to TRBJ1-1; D might be TRBD1 (5 bases). This CDR3 is built from 12 residues. Germline assignment: CDR1 SEHNR and CDR2 FQNEAQ (reference sequence). CDR3 sequence reads: CASRLGVTEASF. In DNA, the CDR3 is TGTGCCAGCAGGCTAGGGGTGACTGAAGCTTCCTTT.

In its sample, this clonotype was seen many times. V and J are TRBV24-1 and TRBJ2-3, with D maybe TRBD1 (6 bases). The V gene lost 4 bases and the J gene lost 6 bases, with 19 bases spanning the gap. Germline V gives CDR1 KGHDR, CDR2 SFDVKD. There are 16 residues in the CDR3. CDR3 nucleotides: TGTGCCACCAGTGAATATGGGACACTCAAGGCGGATACGCAGTATTTT. Protein sequence: CATSEYGTLKADTQYF.

This rearrangement joins TRBV29-1 to TRBJ2-1, with 8 bases that match TRBD2. The CDR3 extends over 13 amino acids. V gave up 4 bases and J gave up 15 bases; unmatched junction bases: 14. Germline values: CDR1 SQVTM, CDR2 ANQGSEA. CDR3 DNA: TGCAGCGTTGGTCAGCGAGCGGGAGACGCTCCGTTCTTC. Translated, it gives CSVGQRAGDAPFF.

This clonotype is medium-sized (0.01 to 0.1%) within its sample. The chain joins TRBV6-5 to TRBJ1-1; 7 bases are a match to TRBD1. Germline CDR1 reads MNHEY; CDR2 reads SVGAGI. Trimming cost V 4 bases and J 11 bases; bases outside gene matches: 7. The CDR3 spans 12 residues. DNA for the CDR3: TGTGCCAGCAGTTTGACAGGGACGGGGGCTTTCTTT. Translated, it gives CASSLTGTGAFF.